The entry below gives a single T cell receptor beta chain sequence along with its context. This CDR3 has 14 residues. The germline V gene has CDR1 SGHKS and CDR2 YYEKEE (reference sequence). The V end was cut by 2 bases, the J end by 3 bases, with 8 bases between. Here immunoSEQ multiplex PCR was the method, and the copy in TCRdb shows in-frame clones only, minus some. The data show around 370,000 clones, roughly nine tenths seen once. This sample was included in a study of Ad26.COV2.S vaccination and SARS-CoV-2 variants. The receptor comes from a human donor who had recovered from COVID-19. The sequencing here drew on peripheral blood, taken after recovery from COVID-19. The chain recombines TRBV5-5 with TRBJ1-4; the D is unclear. CDR3 bases: TGTGCCAGCAGCTTTAGGCAGTCTAATGAAAAACTGTTTTTT. Amino acid sequence: CASSFRQSNEKLFF.